This is a list of T cell receptor beta chains from one sample in a study of blood T cells in healthy people across ages. TCRdb used MiXCR to reprocess the 5' RACE reads, holding one entry per CDR3 protein. This repertoire shows some 1.6 million distinct CDR3 sequences, around 36% found once; its top ten account for 11%. What was sequenced was blood. These receptor sequences come from a woman aged 25 to 39 in good health. Both conserved end residues are part of each CDR3. D genes are given only for firm matches. Part of the rows lack a size; the others show once, few, many or a class for expanded clones.

TRBJ2-1 | . | TRBV20-1 | . | TGCAGTGCTAGAGAGGGCATCTACAATGAGCAGTTCTTC | CSAREGIYNEQFF
TRBJ1-2 | few | TRBV20-1 | . | TGCAGTGCTCATGGGACCCAAGAGGGCTATGGCTACACCTTC | CSAHGTQEGYGYTF
TRBJ1-2 | . | TRBV19 | TRBD1 | TGTGCCAGTAGTATATTCAACAGGGGAGGTGGCTACACCTTC | CASSIFNRGGGYTF
TRBJ2-7 | . | TRBV4-1 | . | TGCGCCAGCAGCCGACACCAGGATCTAGGAGGATATTCCTCCTACGAGCAGTACTTC | CASSRHQDLGGYSSYEQYF
TRBJ2-1 | few | TRBV20-1 | TRBD2 | TGCAGTGGTAAGCGGGGTCCCTCCTACAATGAGCAGTTCTTC | CSGKRGPSYNEQFF
TRBJ2-7 | . | TRBV20-1 | . | TGCAGTGCTAGACCCCCACAGGGCTACGAGCAGTACTTC | CSARPPQGYEQYF
TRBJ2-1 | few | TRBV7-2 | TRBD2 | TGTGCCAGCACCAGGACTAGCGGATGGAATGAGCAGTTCTTC | CASTRTSGWNEQFF
TRBJ2-7 | . | TRBV21-1 | . | TGTGCCAGCAGCCAGGACAGCGAAAAAGCCTACGAGCAGTACTTC | CASSQDSEKAYEQYF
TRBJ1-2 | . | TRBV12-3/TRBV12-4 | . | TGTGCCAGCAGTGCCAGGGATTCTGGCTATGGCTACACCTTC | CASSARDSGYGYTF
TRBJ1-2 | few | TRBV4-1 | . | TGCGCCACAAAGGGGGGGCATGGCTACACCTTC | CATKGGHGYTF
TRBJ2-1 | . | TRBV29-1 | . | TGCAGCGTTGGAGGTAGGTCCTACAATGAGCAGTTCTTC | CSVGGRSYNEQFF
TRBJ1-2 | . | TRBV7-9 | . | TGTGCCAGCACGGCGCTAGCTAACTATGGCTACACCTTC | CASTALANYGYTF
TRBJ2-3 | . | TRBV28 | TRBD2 | TGTGCCAGCAGCCCCACGCTTCCGGGAGGCTCAGATACGCAGTATTTT | CASSPTLPGGSDTQYF
TRBJ1-1 | few | TRBV3-1 | TRBD1 | TGTGCCAGCAGCACTTGGGACAGGGAAGCTGAAGCTTTCTTT | CASSTWDREAEAFF
TRBJ2-4 | . | TRBV6-2/TRBV6-3 | . | TGTGCCAGCAGTCCTTGGGTGGGAGCTGATCTAGCCAAAAACATTCAGTACTTC | CASSPWVGADLAKNIQYF
TRBJ2-7 | few | TRBV10-3 | . | TGTGCCATCAGCGACTCGACAGAGTACGAGCAGTACTTC | CAISDSTEYEQYF
TRBJ2-7 | . | TRBV30 | . | TGTGCCTGGAATTCAGGGACAAGAAGCTACGAGCAGTACTTC | CAWNSGTRSYEQYF
TRBJ2-7 | . | TRBV4-1 | TRBD2 | TGCGCCAGCAGCCCCCCGGGACTAGCGGGGTCCTACGAGCAGTACTTC | CASSPPGLAGSYEQYF
TRBJ2-7 | few | TRBV7-8 | TRBD2 | TGTGCCAGCAGCCCACTACAAGCGGGGCCCCCCTACGAGCAGTACTTC | CASSPLQAGPPYEQYF
TRBJ2-1 | . | TRBV6-4 | . | TGTGCCAGCAGTGAGGATGGCTCCACCTACAATGAGCAGTTCTTC | CASSEDGSTYNEQFF
TRBJ2-3 | . | TRBV27 | TRBD2 | TGTGCCAGCAGTCCCGGGACGGAGGGGAGGGGAACGCAGTATTTT | CASSPGTEGRGTQYF
TRBJ2-7 | . | TRBV6-2/TRBV6-3 | . | TGTGCCAGCAGTAGGACTACCCTCGAGCAGTACTTC | CASSRTTLEQYF
TRBJ2-1 | . | TRBV6-5 | . | TGTGCCAGCAGTTACGATGGGGACAACACCTACAATGAGCAGTTCTTC | CASSYDGDNTYNEQFF
TRBJ2-3 | few | TRBV6-1 | TRBD2 | TGTGCCAGCAAGGGCGGGAGAACCACAGATACGCAGTATTTT | CASKGGRTTDTQYF
TRBJ2-3 | . | TRBV4-1 | . | TGCGCCAGCAGCCCCGGCGAGGGGGGGTTAGATACGCAGTATTTT | CASSPGEGGLDTQYF
TRBJ2-5 | many | TRBV11-2 | . | TGTGCCAGCAGCACCAGTACGGGCACAGCGCGGACCCAGTACTTC | CASSTSTGTARTQYF
TRBJ2-3 | . | TRBV6-5 | . | TGTGCCAGCACTTACTCGATCGCAGGCACAGATACGCAGTATTTT | CASTYSIAGTDTQYF